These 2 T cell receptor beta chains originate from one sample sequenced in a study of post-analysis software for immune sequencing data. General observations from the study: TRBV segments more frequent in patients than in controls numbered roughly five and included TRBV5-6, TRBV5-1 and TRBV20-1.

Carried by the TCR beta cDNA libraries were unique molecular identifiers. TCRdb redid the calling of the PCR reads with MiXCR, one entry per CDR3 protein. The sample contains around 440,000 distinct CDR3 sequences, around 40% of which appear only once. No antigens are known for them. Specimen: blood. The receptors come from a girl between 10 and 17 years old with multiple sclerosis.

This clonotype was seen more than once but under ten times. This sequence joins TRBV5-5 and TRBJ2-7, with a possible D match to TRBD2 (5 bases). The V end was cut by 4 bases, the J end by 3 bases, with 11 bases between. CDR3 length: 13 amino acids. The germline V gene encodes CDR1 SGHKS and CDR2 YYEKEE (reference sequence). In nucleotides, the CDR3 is TGTGCCAGCAGCGGGCCTCGGGGCTACGAGCAGTACTTC. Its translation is CASSGPRGYEQYF.

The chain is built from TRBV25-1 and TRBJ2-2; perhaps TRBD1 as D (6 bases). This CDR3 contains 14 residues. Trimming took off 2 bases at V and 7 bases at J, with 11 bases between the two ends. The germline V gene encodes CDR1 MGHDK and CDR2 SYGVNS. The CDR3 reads CASSESRDNGELFF. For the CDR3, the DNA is TGTGCCAGCAGTGAAAGCAGGGACAACGGGGAGCTGTTTTTT.